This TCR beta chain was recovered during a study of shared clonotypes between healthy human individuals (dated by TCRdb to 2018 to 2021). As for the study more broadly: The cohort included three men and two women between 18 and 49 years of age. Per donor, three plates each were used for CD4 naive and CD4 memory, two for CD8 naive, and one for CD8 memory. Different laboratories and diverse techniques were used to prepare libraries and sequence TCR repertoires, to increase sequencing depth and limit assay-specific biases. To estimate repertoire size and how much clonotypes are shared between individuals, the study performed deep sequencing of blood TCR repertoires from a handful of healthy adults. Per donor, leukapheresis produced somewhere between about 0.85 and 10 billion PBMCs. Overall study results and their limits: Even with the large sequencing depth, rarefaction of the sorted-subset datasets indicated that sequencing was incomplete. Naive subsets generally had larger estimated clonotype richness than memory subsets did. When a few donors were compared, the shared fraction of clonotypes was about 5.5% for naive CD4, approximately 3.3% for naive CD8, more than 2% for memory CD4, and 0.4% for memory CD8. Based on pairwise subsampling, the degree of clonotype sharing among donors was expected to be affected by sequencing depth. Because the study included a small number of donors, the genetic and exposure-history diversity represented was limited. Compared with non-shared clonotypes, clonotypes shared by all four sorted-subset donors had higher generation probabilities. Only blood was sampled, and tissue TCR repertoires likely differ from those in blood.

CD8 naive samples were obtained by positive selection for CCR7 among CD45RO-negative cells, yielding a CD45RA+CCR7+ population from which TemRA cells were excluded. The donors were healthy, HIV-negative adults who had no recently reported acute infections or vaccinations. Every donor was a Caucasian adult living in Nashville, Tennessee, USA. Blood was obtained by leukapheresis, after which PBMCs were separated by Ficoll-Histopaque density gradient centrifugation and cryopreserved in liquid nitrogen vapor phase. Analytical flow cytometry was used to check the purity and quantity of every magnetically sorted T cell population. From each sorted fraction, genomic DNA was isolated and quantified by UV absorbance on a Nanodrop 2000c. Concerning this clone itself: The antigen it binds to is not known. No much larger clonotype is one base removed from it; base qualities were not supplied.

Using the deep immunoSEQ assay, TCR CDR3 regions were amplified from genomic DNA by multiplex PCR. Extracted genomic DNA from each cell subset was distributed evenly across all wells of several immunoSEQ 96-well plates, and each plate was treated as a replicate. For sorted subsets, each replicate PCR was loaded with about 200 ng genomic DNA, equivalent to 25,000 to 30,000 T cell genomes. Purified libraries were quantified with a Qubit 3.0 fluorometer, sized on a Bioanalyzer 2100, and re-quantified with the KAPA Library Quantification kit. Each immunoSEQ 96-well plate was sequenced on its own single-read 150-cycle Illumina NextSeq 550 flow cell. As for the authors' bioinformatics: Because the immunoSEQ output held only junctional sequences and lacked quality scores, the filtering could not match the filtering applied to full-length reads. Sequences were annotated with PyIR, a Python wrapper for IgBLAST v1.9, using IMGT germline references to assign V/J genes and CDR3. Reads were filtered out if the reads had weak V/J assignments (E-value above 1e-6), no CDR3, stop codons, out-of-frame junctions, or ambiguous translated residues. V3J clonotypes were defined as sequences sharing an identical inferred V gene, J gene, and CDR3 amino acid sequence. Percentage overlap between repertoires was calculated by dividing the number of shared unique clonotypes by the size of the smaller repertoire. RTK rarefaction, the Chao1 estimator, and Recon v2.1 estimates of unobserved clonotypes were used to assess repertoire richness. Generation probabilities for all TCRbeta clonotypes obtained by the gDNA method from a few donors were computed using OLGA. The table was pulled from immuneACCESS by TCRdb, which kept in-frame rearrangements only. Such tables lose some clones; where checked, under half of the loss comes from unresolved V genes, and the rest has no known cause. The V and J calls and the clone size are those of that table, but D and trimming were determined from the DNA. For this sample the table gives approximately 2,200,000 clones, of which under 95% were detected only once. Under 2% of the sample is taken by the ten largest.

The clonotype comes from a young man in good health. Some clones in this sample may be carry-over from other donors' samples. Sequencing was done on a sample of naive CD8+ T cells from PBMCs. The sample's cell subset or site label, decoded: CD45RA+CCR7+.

This receptor carries the CDR3 CASSQLQGAGEQFF. The nucleotides read TGTGCCAGCAGCCAATTGCAGGGGGCGGGTGAGCAGTTCTTC. The chain links TRBV7-9 with TRBJ2-1, with 8 middle bases fitting TRBD1. As encoded in the germline V gene (reference sequence), CDR1 is SEHNR while CDR2 is FQNEAQ. The CDR3, from cysteine to phenylalanine, totals 14 residues. The CDR3 DNA has 42 bases and is translated from base 1. After removal of 5 bases from V and 9 bases from J, the junction retains 9 bases not matched to a gene.